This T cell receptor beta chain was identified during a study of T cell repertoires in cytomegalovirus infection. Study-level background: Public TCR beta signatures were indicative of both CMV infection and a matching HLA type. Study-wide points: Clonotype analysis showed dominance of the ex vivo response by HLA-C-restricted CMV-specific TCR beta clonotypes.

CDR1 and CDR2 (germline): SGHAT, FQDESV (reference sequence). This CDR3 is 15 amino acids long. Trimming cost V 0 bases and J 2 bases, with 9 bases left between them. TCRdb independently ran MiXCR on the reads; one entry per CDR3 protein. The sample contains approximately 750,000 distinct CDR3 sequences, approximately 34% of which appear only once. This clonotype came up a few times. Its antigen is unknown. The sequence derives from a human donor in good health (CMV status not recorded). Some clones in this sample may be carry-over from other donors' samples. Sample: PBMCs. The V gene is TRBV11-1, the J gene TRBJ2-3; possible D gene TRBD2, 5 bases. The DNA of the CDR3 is TGTGCCAGCAGCTTAGCGAGGGAGTCCACAGATACGCAGTATTTT. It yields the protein CASSLARESTDTQYF.